The 18 T cell receptor beta chains in this list originate from one sample, sequenced in a study of blood T cell repertoires in COVID-19. TCRdb's table, derived via immunoSEQ multiplex PCR, lists solely in-frame clones and lacks some. Among roughly 250,000 clones, 82% were seen once, and the ten largest hold approximately 4.5%. The sample taken for sequencing was peripheral blood. These TCRs come from an older woman with acute or convalescent COVID-19.

CDR3 amino acids: CASSPSTNSYEQYF. The DNA of the CDR3 is TGTGCCAGCTCACCATCGACTAACTCCTACGAGCAGTACTTC. The chain is built from TRBV18 and TRBJ2-7; possibly TRBD2 for D (5 bases). Germline-derived CDR1 and CDR2 are KGHSH and LQKENI. V gave up 2 bases and J gave up 0 bases, with 8 bases separating them. This CDR3 spans 14 amino acids. Using reference TRBV18 and TRBJ2-7 for the parts outside the CDR3, the full variable domain is NAGVMQNPRHLVRRRGQEARLRCSPMKGHSHVYWYRQLPEEGLKFMVYLQKENIIDESGMPKERFSAEFPKEGPSILRIQQVVRGDSAAYFCASSPSTNSYEQYFGPGTRLTVT.

The J gene is TRBJ1-6, the V gene TRBV6-5; TRBD1 is a possible D gene (5 bases). This CDR3 spans 14 amino acids. Per germline, CDR1 MNHEY and CDR2 SVGAGI. Trimming stripped 6 bases from V and 9 bases from J, with 15 bases between. The CDR3 DNA follows: TGTGCCAGCAGAACGGGGGGGGATTCTTCACCCCTCCACTTT. It translates to CASRTGGDSSPLHF.

The chain combines TRBV11-2 with TRBJ2-1; D unresolved. Between the trimmed V and J ends, which lost 4 bases and 3 bases, there was a span of 13 bases. This CDR3 contains 15 residues. Looked up from germline, CDR1 is SGHAT and CDR2 is FQNNGV. CDR3 amino acids: CASSSLSNYYNEQFF. CDR3 in DNA: TGTGCCAGCAGCTCCTTGAGTAACTACTACAATGAGCAGTTCTTC.

This chain connects TRBV12-3 or TRBV12-4 to TRBJ2-2; possibly TRBD2 for D (5 bases). The CDR3 runs to 12 residues. Between the trimmed V and J ends, which lost 6 bases and 7 bases, there was a span of 9 bases. The CDR3 loop reads CASRSGFGELFF. The CDR3 DNA is TGTGCCAGCAGGTCGGGGTTCGGGGAGCTGTTTTTT.

The V call is TRBV12-3 or TRBV12-4, the J call TRBJ1-2; possible D gene TRBD1, 6 bases. The V gene lost 6 bases and the J gene lost 11 bases, with 16 bases spanning the gap. The CDR3 is made up of 12 amino acids. CDR3 nucleotides: TGTGCCAGCAGCCTTGAAGGGGGAGGGTACACCTTC. This gives the protein CASSLEGGGYTF.

This clone was counted at least ten times. The rearrangement uses TRBV7-6 and TRBJ2-5; TRBD1 agrees at 8 bases. CDR1 SGHVS and CDR2 FNYEAQ come from the germline V gene. V shed 3 bases and J 5 bases; nucleotides not matched to a gene: 2. The CDR3 has 13 residues. The CDR3 loop reads CASSLTGAETQYF. Here the CDR3 DNA reads TGTGCCAGCAGCTTGACAGGGGCGGAGACCCAGTACTTC.

This chain links TRBV18 with TRBJ1-5, with 7 bases lining up with TRBD1. Germline CDR1 is KGHSH and CDR2 is LQKENI. This CDR3 has 14 residues. The J segment lost 3 bases and the V segment lost 3 bases, leaving 2 bases of the junction unmatched. This CDR3 is CASSPGTVNQPQHF. The CDR3 nucleotides are TGTGCCAGCTCACCCGGGACAGTCAATCAGCCCCAGCATTTT.

This chain links TRBV6-6 with TRBJ2-2, with TRBD2 matching over 10 bases. V was pared by 8 bases and J by 1 base, with 7 bases of the junction left unmatched. Germline CDR1 and CDR2: MNHNY and SVGAGI (reference sequence). The CDR3 is 16 amino acids. The CDR3 nucleotides read TGTGCCAGCCGCGGGGTAGCGGGGGGGAACACCGGGGAGCTGTTTTTT. It encodes CASRGVAGGNTGELFF.

The table lists this clone with a few counts. The rearrangement links TRBV4-3 to TRBJ2-7; D possibly corresponds to TRBD1 (6 bases). The CDR3 has 17 amino acids. V was pared by 1 base and J by 2 bases, with 18 bases between. Germline V lookup: CDR1 LGHNA, CDR2 YSLEER. The CDR3 nucleotides are TGCGCCAGCAGCCAAGCCCCAGGGGACACCTTTCCCTACGAGCAGTACTTC. It codes for CASSQAPGDTFPYEQYF.

This chain links TRBV11-1 with TRBJ1-2; 8 bases map to TRBD1. This CDR3 is 15 amino acids long. After removal of 5 bases from V and 4 bases from J, the junction contained 9 bases not matched to a gene. CDR1 SGHAT and CDR2 FQDESV come from the germline V gene (reference sequence). CDR3 in amino acids: CASSLPGTGFYGYTF. CDR3 nucleotides: TGTGCCAGCAGCCTCCCCGGGACAGGTTTCTATGGCTACACCTTC.

The chain has TRBV9 and TRBJ2-3; 12 bases are a match to TRBD2. The CDR3 is 18 amino acids. J gave up 3 bases and V 0 bases, and 8 bases lay outside the gene matches. Germline V gene lookup returns CDR1 SGDLS and CDR2 YYNGEE. The CDR3 DNA follows: TGTGCCAGCAGCGTAGTACCCTGGACTAGCGGGGTAACAGATACGCAGTATTTT. Amino acids: CASSVVPWTSGVTDTQYF.

V usage is TRBV12-3 or TRBV12-4 and J usage is TRBJ1-2, with 8 bases aligning to TRBD1. The CDR3 is 13 amino acids. V gave up 5 bases and J gave up 8 bases; unmatched junction bases: 7. The CDR3 DNA sequence: TGTGCCAGCAGTCCCGGGACAGGATACGGCTACACCTTC. It translates to CASSPGTGYGYTF.

The chain joins TRBV9 to TRBJ2-5; 9 nucleotides agree with TRBD2. This CDR3 spans 16 amino acids. Per germline, CDR1 SGDLS and CDR2 YYNGEE. The V and J ends lost 4 bases and 3 bases, in that order; junction bases with no gene match: 10. CDR3 nucleotides: TGTGCCAGCAGCTCCGTAGGCGGGGGGGTCGAAGAGACCCAGTACTTC. Translated, it gives CASSSVGGGVEETQYF. The variable domain in full, with the rest retrieved from reference TRBV9 and TRBJ2-5, is DSGVTQTPKHLITATGQRVTLRCSPRSGDLSVYWYQQSLDQGLQFLIQYYNGEERAKGNILERFSAQQFPDLHSELNLSSLELGDSALYFCASSSVGGGVEETQYFGPGTRLLVL.

This chain connects TRBV25-1 to TRBJ1-6, with D possibly matching TRBD1 (6 bases). V dropped 4 bases and J dropped 7 bases, with 14 bases sitting between them. This CDR3 contains 15 residues. CDR1 and CDR2 (germline): MGHDK, SYGVNS. The DNA for the CDR3 is TGTGCCAGCAGTGTTGGGGGGGCAGGGAATTCACCCCTCCACTTT. This sequence encodes CASSVGGAGNSPLHF.

This clone came up a few times. The V call is TRBV7-2, the J call TRBJ2-7; D unclear. This CDR3 spans 14 amino acids. V lost 1 base, J lost 4 bases, and 11 bases lay in between. Germline lookup yields CDR1 SGHTA and CDR2 FQGNSA. CDR3 in amino acids: CASSLEGGSYEQYF. In DNA form, the CDR3 reads TGTGCCAGCAGCTTAGAAGGCGGATCGTACGAGCAGTACTTC. Filled out from reference TRBV7-2 and TRBJ2-7, the complete variable domain reads GAGVSQSPSNKVTEKGKDVELRCDPISGHTALYWYRQSLGQGLEFLIYFQGNSAPDKSGLPSDRFSAERTGGSVSTLTIQRTQQEDSAVYLCASSLEGGSYEQYFGPGTRLTVT.

The chain carries TRBV29-1 and TRBJ1-2; D is possibly TRBD1 (5 bases). Deletions cut 6 bases from V and 8 bases from J, with 10 bases between. CDR3 size: 10 residues. Germline-derived CDR1 and CDR2 are SQVTM and ANQGSEA. The CDR3 here is CSVGDRGYTF. CDR3 coding DNA: TGCAGCGTAGGGGATCGCGGCTACACCTTC.

V usage is TRBV7-8 and J usage is TRBJ2-1; 9 nucleotides agree with TRBD1. This CDR3 has 16 amino acids. J was trimmed by 2 bases and V by 5 bases; bases with no gene match: 7. Germline loops: CDR1 SGHVS, CDR2 FQNEAQ. The CDR3 sequence: CASSPTGTGTYNEQFF. In DNA form, the CDR3 reads TGTGCCAGCAGCCCAACCGGGACAGGGACCTACAATGAGCAGTTCTTC.

V gene TRBV30 combines with J gene TRBJ2-3, with 13 bases fitting TRBD2. CDR1 GTSNPN and CDR2 SVGIG come from the germline V gene (reference sequence). CDR3 size: 14 residues. CDR3 sequence reads: CARTLAGGPDTQYF. The CDR3 DNA reads as TGTGCGAGGACACTAGCGGGGGGGCCAGATACGCAGTATTTT. Using reference TRBV30 and TRBJ2-3 for the parts outside the CDR3, the full variable domain is SQTIHQWPATLVQPVGSPLSLECTVEGTSNPNLYWYRQAAGRGLQLLFYSVGIGQISSEVPQNLSASRPQDRQFILSSKKLLLSDSGFYLCARTLAGGPDTQYFGPGTRLTVL.